This TCR beta chain stems from a study of T cells in Graves' hyperthyroidism and ophthalmopathy. Using RNA transcripts as the source, TCR beta CDR3 regions were amplified. An initial round of RT-PCR targeting the TCR CDR3 relied on the HTBI primer set. MiXCR was run by TCRdb on the multiplex PCR reads, yielding one entry per CDR3 protein. The table has over 300,000 distinct CDR3 sequences, roughly 13% seen once. This clonotype has ten or more counts. Germline V CDR1 and CDR2: MNHNS, SASEGT. The CDR3 is 11 amino acids. Trimming left V 4 bases short and J 10 bases short, with 10 bases between. The specimen was blood. This receptor was obtained from a woman between 35 and 50 years old with Graves' ophthalmopathy. The chain combines TRBV6-1 with TRBJ1-1; possible D gene TRBD1, 5 bases. In nucleotides, the CDR3 is TGTGCCAGCAGTGGGGGGGGTCGAGCTTTCTTT. This translates into CASSGGGRAFF.